The 6 T cell receptor beta chains below were found in one sample sequenced in a study of early T cells in non-severe SARS-CoV-2 infection. TCRdb reprocessed the 5' RACE reads with MiXCR, giving one entry per CDR3 protein. The data show roughly 50,000 distinct CDR3 sequences, just over 8% seen once. Material: whole blood. The origin of the receptors is an adult who was a healthcare worker with PCR-confirmed SARS-CoV-2 infection or an uninfected control (not recorded which).

The table lists this clonotype with many counts. The rearrangement uses TRBV19 and TRBJ2-5; D is ambiguous. Germline assignment: CDR1 LNHDA and CDR2 SQIVND (reference sequence). Trimming shortened V by 3 bases and J by 2 bases, and 7 bases separated the two germline ends. The CDR3 is 13 amino acids. This CDR3 is CASSMGRQETQYF. CDR3 nucleotides: TGTGCCAGTAGTATGGGCAGGCAAGAGACCCAGTACTTC.

Ten or more counts support this clonotype. This chain links TRBV20-1 with TRBJ2-7; D is uncertain. Germline CDR1 is DFQATT and CDR2 is SNEGSKA (reference sequence). The ends were cut back, 1 base at V and 7 bases at J, with 11 bases in the middle. The length of the CDR3 is 12 residues. The CDR3 is CSARGGIGEQYF. For the CDR3, the DNA is TGCAGTGCTAGAGGGGGAATTGGGGAGCAGTACTTC.

This clonotype was observed many times. The rearrangement joins TRBV6-9 to TRBJ2-7; 10 bases fit TRBD1. Germline V gene lookup returns CDR1 MNHGY and CDR2 SVAAGI. The CDR3 sequence is 18 residues long. Unmatched junction bases numbered 20, after V lost 7 bases and J lost 5 bases. CDR3 loop: CASTDRGPRTGGINEQYF. The CDR3 bases are TGTGCCAGCACCGACCGGGGACCCCGGACAGGGGGGATAAACGAGCAGTACTTC.

To note about this clonotype: It may be a read error: a sequence one base away is much more abundant. This chain uses TRBV28 with TRBJ2-5; 8 bases align to TRBD1. Germline V gives CDR1 MDHEN, CDR2 SYDVKM. The CDR3 is 17 residues long. This CDR3 reads CVSSILSGTGFPETQYF. The CDR3 nucleotides read TGTGTCAGCAGTATCCTATCCGGGACAGGATTTCCGGAGACCCAGTACTTC.

This clonotype appeared a few times. The chain couples TRBV12-3 or TRBV12-4 to TRBJ2-2, with D perhaps assigned TRBD1 or TRBD2 (6 bases each). V lost 6 bases to trimming and J lost 7 bases, with 15 bases between them. CDR3 length equals 14 residues. The DNA of the CDR3 is TGTGCCAGCAGAGAAGGGGGGCAAGGCGGGGAGCTGTTTTTT. Protein product: CASREGGQGGELFF.

This clonotype has just one count. The CDR3 sequence is CASSKGTGLGSYEQYF. The CDR3 nucleotides are TGTGCCAGCAGCAAAGGAACAGGGCTGGGGTCCTACGAGCAGTACTTC. The chain has TRBV21-1 and TRBJ2-7; TRBD1 reflects the table's D call only, with no check against the DNA. TRBV21-1 is shown as a pseudogene. This CDR3 has 16 amino acids.